This T cell receptor (beta chain) was obtained from a study of blood T cell repertoires in COVID-19. Method: immunoSEQ multiplex PCR; TCRdb's copy keeps in-frame clones and lacks some. The sample includes some 65,000 clones, about 86% of them seen just once. Sequenced: peripheral blood. This receptor was taken from a man in his forties or fifties with COVID-19, enrolled during active disease.

CDR3 DNA sequence: TGTGCCAGCAGCTCTAGGACAGGGGGCGGCTACGAGCAGTACTTC. Amino acid sequence: CASSSRTGGGYEQYF. The chain is built from TRBV5-4 and TRBJ2-7; TRBD1 aligns across 11 bases. The germline CDR1 and CDR2 sequences are SGHNT and YYREEE (reference sequence). With V trimmed by 3 bases and J by 3 bases, 5 bases remained unmatched. This CDR3 region has 15 residues.